This T cell receptor beta chain came from a study of human T cells and chemical hapten exposure. Regarding time point: pre-sensitization, week 0. Sample treatment: therapeutic diphenylcyclopropenone sensitization with weekly scalp DPC. Drawing of blood took place ahead of applying each patch test. This clonotype was observed many times. The ends lost 6 bases at V and 3 bases at J; junction bases unmatched: 5. The CDR3 has 15 amino acids. Germline assignment: CDR1 MNHEY and CDR2 SVGAGI. TCRdb ran MiXCR on the RACE reads and lists one entry per CDR3 protein. The table records approximately 52,000 distinct CDR3 sequences, about 9% of them present only once.

Sequenced material: whole blood, taken in connection with sensitization to the hapten diphenylcyclopropenone (DPC). The chain combines TRBV6-5 with TRBJ2-3; 11 bases line up with TRBD2. The receptor comes from a woman in her thirties or forties with alopecia areata. Some clones in this sample may be carry-over from other donors' samples. The DNA of the CDR3 is TGTGCCAGCAGGGGAACTAGCGGGGGAACAGATACGCAGTATTTT. This encodes CASRGTSGGTDTQYF.